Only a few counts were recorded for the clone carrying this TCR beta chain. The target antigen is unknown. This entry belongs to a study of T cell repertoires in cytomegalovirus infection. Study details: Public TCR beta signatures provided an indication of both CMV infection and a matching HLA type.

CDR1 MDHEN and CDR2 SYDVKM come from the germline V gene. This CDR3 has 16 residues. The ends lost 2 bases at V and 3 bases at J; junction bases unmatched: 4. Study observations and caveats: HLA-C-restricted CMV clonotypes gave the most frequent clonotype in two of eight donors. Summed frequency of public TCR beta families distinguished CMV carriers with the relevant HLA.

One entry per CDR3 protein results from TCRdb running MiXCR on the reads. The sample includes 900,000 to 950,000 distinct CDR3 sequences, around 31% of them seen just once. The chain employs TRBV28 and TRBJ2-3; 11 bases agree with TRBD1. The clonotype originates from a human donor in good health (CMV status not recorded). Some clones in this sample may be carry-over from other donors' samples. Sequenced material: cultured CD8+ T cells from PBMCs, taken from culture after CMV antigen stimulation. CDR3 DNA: TGTGCCAGCAGTTTAGAGGGGACAGGGGGAACAGATACGCAGTATTTT. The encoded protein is CASSLEGTGGTDTQYF.